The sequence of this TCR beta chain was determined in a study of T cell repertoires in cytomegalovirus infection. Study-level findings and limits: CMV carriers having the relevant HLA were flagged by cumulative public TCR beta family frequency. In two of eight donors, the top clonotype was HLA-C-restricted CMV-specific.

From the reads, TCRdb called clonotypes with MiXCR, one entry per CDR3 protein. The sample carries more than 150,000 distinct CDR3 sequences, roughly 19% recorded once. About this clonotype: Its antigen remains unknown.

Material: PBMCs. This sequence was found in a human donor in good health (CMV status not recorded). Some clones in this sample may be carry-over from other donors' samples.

CDR3 coding DNA: TGTGCCAGCAGCTTAAACGCTGGCTACACCTTC. It specifies CASSLNAGYTF. The chain is built from TRBV11-3 and TRBJ1-2; D not certain. This CDR3 has 11 residues. V was shortened by 2 bases and J by 7 bases, with 5 bases between the two germline ends. CDR1 SGHNT and CDR2 YENEEA come from the germline V gene.